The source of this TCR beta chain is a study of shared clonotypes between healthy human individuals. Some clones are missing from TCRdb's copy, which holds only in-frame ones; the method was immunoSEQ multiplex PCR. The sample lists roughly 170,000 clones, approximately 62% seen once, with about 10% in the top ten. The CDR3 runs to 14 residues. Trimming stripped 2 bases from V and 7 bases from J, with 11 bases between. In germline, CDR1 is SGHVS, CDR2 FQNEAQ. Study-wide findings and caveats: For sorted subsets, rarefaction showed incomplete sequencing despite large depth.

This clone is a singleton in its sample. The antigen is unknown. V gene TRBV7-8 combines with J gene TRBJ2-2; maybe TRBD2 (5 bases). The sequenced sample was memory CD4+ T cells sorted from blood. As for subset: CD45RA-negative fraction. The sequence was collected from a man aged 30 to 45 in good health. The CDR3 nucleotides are TGTGCCAGCAGCTTAACGGACTTGGGCGGGGAGCTGTTTTTT. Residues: CASSLTDLGGELFF. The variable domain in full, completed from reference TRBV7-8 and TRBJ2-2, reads GAGVSQSPRYKVAKRGQDVALRCDPISGHVSLFWYQQALGQGPEFLTYFQNEAQLDKSGLPSDRFFAERPEGSVSTLKIQRTQQEDSAVYLCASSLTDLGGELFFGEGSRLTVL.